The 24 T cell receptor beta chains in this list originate from one sample, sequenced in a study of cytomegalovirus exposure and HLA in healthy donors (dated by TCRdb to the late 2010s). The protocol used for the library was the immunoSEQ multiplex PCR assay. A mixture of 60 forward primers for TCR Vbeta segments and 13 reverse primers for TCR Jbeta segments was used in the multiplex PCR. TCRdb obtained this table from immuneACCESS and retained in-frame rearrangements with V and J assigned. These tables miss some clones; where compared with another copy, unresolved V genes account for less than half of the shortfall, and the remainder is unexplained. The sample yields about 130,000 clones; roughly 70% were counted once. Of the sample, 4.3% is held by the ten largest clones. Sequencing was done on a sample of PBMCs. The receptors shown here come from a young man in good health and CMV-seropositive.

The J gene is TRBJ2-2, the V gene TRBV19; the D gene is possibly TRBD1 (6 bases). Germline lookup yields CDR1 LNHDA and CDR2 SQIVND (reference sequence). The CDR3 covers 15 residues. Between the trimmed V and J ends, which lost 6 bases and 2 bases, there was a span of 13 bases. The CDR3 DNA reads TGTGCCAGTAGCTTCACGACAGGCAACACCGGGGAGCTGTTTTTT. The encoded protein is CASSFTTGNTGELFF.

This chain links TRBV27 with TRBJ1-6; 10 bases are a match to TRBD1. CDR1 is MNHEY and CDR2 is SMNVEV in the germline V gene (reference sequence). After removal of 6 bases from V and 7 bases from J, the junction contained 12 bases not matched to a gene. The length of the CDR3 is 17 residues. CDR3 in DNA: TGTGCCAGCAGCCTACCCAGACAGGGGGCGCAGAATTCACCCCTCCACTTT. The encoded protein is CASSLPRQGAQNSPLHF.

This clone is a singleton in its sample. The V call is TRBV7-9, the J call TRBJ2-5, with D possibly matching TRBD2 (5 bases). The CDR3 consists of 11 residues. Looked up from germline, CDR1 is SEHNR and CDR2 is FQNEAQ (reference sequence). Trimming took off 5 bases at V and 11 bases at J, with 12 bases between the two ends. CDR3 nucleotide sequence: TGTGCCAGCAGCGCGGGTGTGAGTCAGTACTTC. Its protein product is CASSAGVSQYF.

V is TRBV2 and J is TRBJ2-5, with D possibly being TRBD1 (6 bases). This CDR3 spans 13 amino acids. Germline V CDR1 and CDR2: SNHLY, FYNNEI. V was trimmed by 6 bases and J by 4 bases, leaving 12 bases between them. CDR3 in amino acids: CASSGTTGETQYF. The CDR3 DNA reads as TGTGCCAGCAGCGGGACAACCGGAGAGACCCAGTACTTC.

The chain combines TRBV10-3 with TRBJ1-1; D might be TRBD1 (5 bases). CDR3 length equals 13 residues. In germline, CDR1 is ENHRY, CDR2 SYGVKD. The V gene lost 0 bases and the J gene lost 11 bases, with 13 bases spanning the gap. The CDR3, as DNA: TGTGCCATCAGTGAGTCGTCATCAGGGAACGCTTTCTTT. Its translation: CAISESSSGNAFF.

This chain links TRBV29-1 with TRBJ2-7, with TRBD1 identical over 7 bases. The V gene end was trimmed by 4 bases and the J gene end by 5 bases; junction bases not matched to a gene: 5. This CDR3 is 12 amino acids long. Germline values: CDR1 SQVTM, CDR2 ANQGSEA. CDR3 residues: CSVGQGENEQYF. CDR3 DNA: TGCAGCGTTGGACAGGGTGAGAACGAGCAGTACTTC.

V gene TRBV29-1 combines with J gene TRBJ1-2; 10 nucleotides agree with TRBD1. The CDR3 covers 14 residues. Germline V lookup: CDR1 SQVTM, CDR2 ANQGSEA. With V trimmed by 4 bases and J by 1 base, 3 bases remained unmatched. The CDR3 protein is CSVVTGGVNYGYTF. In DNA, the CDR3 is TGCAGCGTTGTGACAGGGGGCGTTAACTATGGCTACACCTTC.

This clone came up a few times. The rearrangement uses TRBV5-4 and TRBJ2-1; no reliable D call. Germline-derived CDR1 and CDR2 are SGHNT and YYREEE (reference sequence). Trimming pared 4 bases from V and 15 bases from J, leaving 20 bases between. The CDR3 is 13 residues long. The CDR3 protein is CASSAAPTGESFF. The CDR3 DNA reads TGTGCCAGCAGCGCCGCACCCACTGGTGAATCGTTCTTC.

This sequence joins TRBV19 and TRBJ2-4; 12 bases agree with TRBD1. The CDR3 runs 13 residues. The trim removed 9 bases at V and 14 bases at J, leaving 11 bases unmatched. In germline, CDR1 is LNHDA, CDR2 SQIVND (reference sequence). The chain's CDR3 is CASRGTGGTQKYF. As DNA, the CDR3 is TGTGCCAGCAGGGGGACAGGGGGCACCCAAAAGTACTTC. Together with reference TRBV19 and TRBJ2-4, the CDR3 gives the full variable domain: DGGITQSPKYLFRKEGQNVTLSCEQNLNHDAMYWYRQDPGQGLRLIYYSQIVNDFQKGDIAEGYSVSREKKESFPLTVTSAQKNPTAFYLCASRGTGGTQKYFGAGTRLSVL.

The CDR3 reads CATNDRAGTEAFF. The CDR3, as DNA: TGTGCCACCAACGACAGGGCCGGGACTGAAGCTTTCTTT. This sequence joins TRBV19 and TRBJ1-1; 7 positions match TRBD1. The CDR3 has 13 residues. Trimming at V came to 10 bases and at J to 5 bases, leaving 10 bases not matched to a gene. CDR1 LNHDA and CDR2 SQIVND come from the germline V gene (reference sequence).

CDR3 sequence: CASSRPGLAYEQYF. CDR3 sequence (DNA): TGTGCCAGCAGCCGTCCGGGACTAGCCTACGAGCAGTACTTC. J is TRBJ2-7 and V is TRBV27; 8 positions agree with TRBD2. The CDR3 runs to 14 residues. Per the germline V gene, CDR1 is MNHEY and CDR2 is SMNVEV (reference sequence). Losses at the gene ends were 6 bases for V and 2 bases for J; bases not matched to a gene: 6.

The V gene is TRBV6-5, the J gene TRBJ1-2; D is undetermined. Germline V gives CDR1 MNHEY, CDR2 SVGAGI. V lost 0 bases to trimming and J lost 4 bases, with 3 bases between them. The CDR3 covers 12 residues. The CDR3 nucleotides read TGTGCCAGCAGTTACTCCGGCTATGGCTACACCTTC. It translates to CASSYSGYGYTF.

The CDR3: CASSLDRGLYSNQPQHF. The CDR3 bases are TGTGCCAGCAGCCTGGACAGGGGCCTGTATAGCAATCAGCCCCAGCATTTT. The V and J genes are TRBV28 and TRBJ1-5; TRBD1 aligns across 9 bases. The CDR3 contains 17 residues. V lost 6 bases and J lost 0; bases outside the gene matches: 9. Germline CDR1 and CDR2: MDHEN and SYDVKM.

The chain links TRBV28 to TRBJ2-7; 9 nucleotides agree with TRBD2. Germline lookup yields CDR1 MDHEN and CDR2 SYDVKM. The CDR3 length is 16 residues. V lost 2 bases to trimming and J lost 0 bases; unmatched junction nucleotides: 5. As DNA, the CDR3 is TGTGCCAGCAGTTTACCTAGCGGGGAGAGCTCCTACGAGCAGTACTTC. This translates into CASSLPSGESSYEQYF.

This clone occurred a few times. The chain joins TRBV28 to TRBJ1-3, with D uncertain. The CDR3 contains 14 residues. V dropped 6 bases and J dropped 1 base, with 10 bases sitting between them. Germline CDR1 reads MDHEN; CDR2 reads SYDVKM. CDR3 sequence: CASSPRGSGNTIYF. Written as DNA, the CDR3 is TGTGCCAGCAGCCCTCGGGGATCTGGAAACACCATATATTTT.

For the CDR3, the DNA is TGTGCCAGCAGTGGGGGGGGTAGCACAGATACGCAGTATTTT. Protein sequence: CASSGGGSTDTQYF. V usage is TRBV6-6 and J usage is TRBJ2-3; TRBD2 agrees at 7 bases. V was clipped by 5 bases and J by 0 bases; unmatched bases: 2. Germline CDR1 is MNHNY and CDR2 is SVGAGI (reference sequence). CDR3 length: 14 residues.

The chain carries TRBV7-9 and TRBJ2-7; possibly TRBD2 for D (6 bases). The CDR3 has 13 amino acids. The germline V and J ends were trimmed by 5 bases and 2 bases, with 10 bases remaining between them. Per the germline V gene, CDR1 is SEHNR and CDR2 is FQNEAQ (reference sequence). CDR3 in amino acids: CASSAGSTYEQYF. The DNA of the CDR3 is TGTGCCAGCAGCGCCGGGAGTACCTACGAGCAGTACTTC.

J is TRBJ1-1 and V is TRBV5-8; D is unresolved. Germline V gene sequence: CDR1 SGHTS, CDR2 YDEGEE. This CDR3 is built from 13 residues. The V and J ends lost 1 base and 4 bases respectively, with 8 bases between them. The chain's CDR3 is CASSLWPGTEAFF. The CDR3 DNA follows: TGTGCCAGCAGCTTGTGGCCGGGCACTGAAGCTTTCTTT.

The V gene is TRBV30, the J gene TRBJ2-7; tentatively, D is TRBD2 (5 bases). Trimming left V 0 bases short and J 3 bases short, with 6 bases between. From germline, CDR1 is GTSNPN and CDR2 SVGIG (reference sequence). This CDR3 is 12 amino acids long. CDR3: CAWSVLGYEQYF. The DNA of the CDR3 is TGTGCCTGGAGTGTACTAGGCTACGAGCAGTACTTC.

The chain employs TRBV4-3 and TRBJ2-5, with 7 bases aligning to TRBD1. Germline lookup yields CDR1 LGHNA and CDR2 YSLEER. The CDR3 spans 14 residues. With V trimmed by 1 base and J by 7 bases, 6 bases remained unmatched. CDR3 sequence (DNA): TGCGCCAGCAGCCAAGCTGGGACAGCCGGGACCCAGTACTTC. This encodes CASSQAGTAGTQYF.

The chain recombines TRBV6-4 with TRBJ2-3; D is undetermined. There are 14 residues in the CDR3. Germline V gives CDR1 MRHNA, CDR2 SNTAGT. V lost 2 bases and J lost 0, with 6 bases in between. CDR3 residues: CASSDTGSTDTQYF. CDR3 in DNA: TGTGCCAGCAGTGACACGGGTAGCACAGATACGCAGTATTTT.

The rearrangement links TRBV7-9 to TRBJ2-3, with 10 bases that match TRBD2. CDR1 and CDR2 (germline): SEHNR, FQNEAQ (reference sequence). This CDR3 comprises 16 residues. J was trimmed by 2 bases and V by 5 bases; bases with no gene match: 7. The CDR3 DNA reads TGTGCCAGCAGCACGCTAGCGGGGGAAGTCACAGATACGCAGTATTTT. This gives the protein CASSTLAGEVTDTQYF. The full variable domain, in which reference TRBV7-9 and TRBJ2-3 provide the parts outside the CDR3, is DTGVSQNPRHKITKRGQNVTFRCDPISEHNRLYWYRQTLGQGPEFLTYFQNEAQLEKSRLLSDRFSAERPKGSFSTLEIQRTEQGDSAMYLCASSTLAGEVTDTQYFGPGTRLTVL.

The table lists this clone with a count of one. The chain links TRBV19 to TRBJ2-7; 9 bases are shared with TRBD2. From germline, CDR1 is LNHDA and CDR2 SQIVND (reference sequence). The CDR3 sequence is 15 residues long. J was trimmed by 0 bases and V by 7 bases; bases with no gene match: 7. The CDR3 here is CASKLASGNSYEQYF. The CDR3 DNA reads TGTGCCAGTAAATTGGCTAGCGGGAACTCCTACGAGCAGTACTTC.

The chain is built from TRBV10-3 and TRBJ1-1; possibly TRBD1 for D (5 bases). Germline assignment: CDR1 ENHRY and CDR2 SYGVKD. The V gene lost 6 bases and the J gene lost 6 bases, with 20 bases spanning the gap. The CDR3 covers 15 residues. CDR3: CAIRDMRQGSSEAFF. DNA of the CDR3: TGTGCCATCAGGGACATGCGTCAGGGTAGCTCTGAAGCTTTCTTT.